Below, 30 T cell receptor beta chains from the same sample are listed, as sequenced in a study of T cell clonotyping in hematopoietic cell transplantation. The repertoire was sequenced with immunoSEQ multiplex PCR; TCRdb's copy has only in-frame clones and lacks some. The table includes about 7,000 clones, around nine tenths detected once. Here the sequenced sample was PBMCs, taken 100 days after allogeneic stem cell transplant. Receptors originate from a male patient aged 50 to 59 who had an allogeneic stem cell transplant from a related donor, so the T cells may come from the graft donor. Some clones in this sample may be carry-over from other donors' samples.

The J gene is TRBJ2-7, the V gene TRBV5-8, with D possibly TRBD1 on 5 matching bases. The CDR3 sequence is 15 residues long. CDR1 SGHTS and CDR2 YDEGEE come from the germline V gene. The V gene lost 2 bases and the J gene lost 2 bases, with 14 bases spanning the gap. The CDR3 region has the DNA TGTGCCAGCAGCTTTTACCTTCGACAGCCCTACGAGCAGTACTTC. This encodes CASSFYLRQPYEQYF.

This clone has a single count. V usage is TRBV5-1 and J usage is TRBJ2-1; D possibly corresponds to TRBD1 (5 bases). The V end lost 5 bases, the J end lost 1 base, and 13 bases lay between the germline ends. The CDR3 is 15 residues long. Per the germline V gene, CDR1 is SGHRS and CDR2 is YFSETQ. The CDR3 is CASRALKGSYNEQFF. The CDR3 bases are TGCGCCAGCAGGGCCCTTAAGGGGTCCTACAATGAGCAGTTCTTC.

The J gene is TRBJ2-1, the V gene TRBV29-1; tentative D call: TRBD1 (6 bases). This CDR3 region has 11 residues. The ends were cut back, 8 bases at V and 7 bases at J, with 12 bases in the middle. The germline V gene encodes CDR1 SQVTM and CDR2 ANQGSEA. In nucleotides, the CDR3 is TGCAGCCCTCTTAGGGGGAATGAGCAGTTCTTC. This gives the protein CSPLRGNEQFF.

The CDR3 DNA sequence: TGTGCCAGCAGGCGCCAGGGGGGGCACACTGAAGCTTTCTTT. It is translated as CASRRQGGHTEAFF. The rearrangement joins TRBV6-5 to TRBJ1-1; 7 bases align to TRBD1. This CDR3 contains 14 residues. Germline CDR1 and CDR2: MNHEY and SVGAGI. V lost 6 bases, J lost 3 bases, and 7 bases stayed unmatched.

This clone was seen just once. This chain uses TRBV4-3 with TRBJ2-2; weak D call: TRBD1 (6 bases). Germline V CDR1 and CDR2: LGHNA, YSLEER. This CDR3 has 16 amino acids. V was trimmed by 0 bases and J by 5 bases, leaving 13 bases between them. The chain's CDR3 is CASSQDLGAKTGELFF. As DNA, the CDR3 is TGCGCCAGCAGCCAAGATTTGGGGGCTAAAACCGGGGAGCTGTTTTTT.

This clone appeared a few times. The sample has other DNA sequences that encode this CDR3 too. The V and J genes are TRBV6-5 and TRBJ2-3; unclear D gene. V lost 4 bases to trimming and J lost 0 bases, with 5 bases between them. The CDR3 runs 13 residues. Germline CDR1 MNHEY, CDR2 SVGAGI. CDR3 nucleotide sequence: TGTGCCAGCAGTTTGCAGAGCACAGATACGCAGTATTTT. Encoded protein: CASSLQSTDTQYF.

Concerning this clone itself: At one of its ends the junction is not consistent with the germline gene, which may arise from a read error. V usage is TRBV25-1 and J usage is TRBJ2-2, with unresolved D. This CDR3 comprises 12 residues. Germline CDR1 and CDR2: MGHDK and SYGVNS. Here the CDR3 reads CASSVGTRELFF. CDR3 nucleotides: TGTGCCAGCAGTGTAGGCACCAGGGAGCTGTTTTTT.

The chain employs TRBV10-1 and TRBJ2-1, with TRBD2 matching 14 bases. J lost 11 bases, V lost 2 bases, and 8 bases had no gene match. The CDR3 extends over 16 amino acids. Germline CDR1 reads WNHNN; CDR2 reads SYGVQD (reference sequence). The CDR3 bases are TGCGCCAGCAGTGAGGGACTAGCGGGGGGTGTTGCGAAGCAGTTCTTC. Residues: CASSEGLAGGVAKQFF.

In this sample, this clone turned up once. The V gene is TRBV28, the J gene TRBJ1-4; D perhaps matches TRBD1 (6 bases). CDR1 is MDHEN, CDR2 SYDVKM, per germline. The V gene lost 6 bases and the J gene lost 8 bases, with 13 bases spanning the gap. The length of the CDR3 is 13 residues. As DNA, the CDR3 is TGTGCCAGCAGCCGGGGGGCTGACGAAAAACTGTTTTTT. Its protein is CASSRGADEKLFF.

The DNA for the CDR3 is TGTGCCATCTCCGACAGCGGCAATCAGCCCCAGCATTTT. Translating gives CAISDSGNQPQHF. This rearrangement joins TRBV10-3 to TRBJ1-5, with D perhaps TRBD1 (5 bases). Per the germline V gene, CDR1 is ENHRY and CDR2 is SYGVKD. V dropped 8 bases and J dropped 2 bases, with 10 bases sitting between them. The CDR3 runs to 13 residues.

J is TRBJ2-7 and V is TRBV7-2; TRBD2 matches at 8 bases. CDR3 length: 16 amino acids. V lost 5 bases to trimming and J lost 0 bases; unmatched junction nucleotides: 9. CDR1 and CDR2 (germline): SGHTA, FQGNSA. CDR3: CASSVQLAGLSYEQYF. The DNA of the CDR3 is TGTGCCAGCAGCGTCCAGTTAGCGGGACTCTCCTACGAGCAGTACTTC.

The chain is built from TRBV5-1 and TRBJ2-1, with 13 bases matching TRBD2. CDR3 size: 16 residues. Germline V gene data show CDR1 as SGHRS and CDR2 as YFSETQ. V lost 2 bases and J lost 6; bases outside the gene matches: 5. CDR3 DNA: TGCGCCAGCAGCTTAGGAAGGACTAGCGGGAGCAATGAGCAGTTCTTC. Translation gives CASSLGRTSGSNEQFF.

The CDR3 DNA is TGCGCCAGCAGTCAATCGCGGCCTAGCGGGAGATCATACAATGAGCAGTTCTTC. Its translation is CASSQSRPSGRSYNEQFF. The chain links TRBV23-1 to TRBJ2-1, with 10 bases lining up with TRBD2. TRBV23-1 has ORF status, its function being uncertain. The CDR3 totals 18 residues. After removal of 0 bases from V and 4 bases from J, the junction contained 9 bases not matched to a gene.

J is TRBJ2-7 and V is TRBV7-2, with D perhaps matching TRBD1 (6 bases). The V gene lost 5 bases and the J gene lost 5 bases, with 22 bases spanning the gap. The CDR3 is made up of 16 amino acids. Looked up from germline, CDR1 is SGHTA and CDR2 is FQGNSA. CDR3 protein: CASSDDQGLLFNEQYV. CDR3 DNA: TGTGCCAGCAGCGATGATCAGGGGCTTCTTTTCAACGAGCAGTACGTC.

This clone has just a few counts. This rearrangement joins TRBV5-6 to TRBJ1-2; D is unclear. The V end lost 2 bases, the J end lost 10 bases, and 9 bases lay between the germline ends. The CDR3 has 11 residues. The germline V gene encodes CDR1 SGHDT and CDR2 YYEEEE. CDR3 protein: CASSFDVDYTF. The CDR3 bases are TGTGCCAGCAGCTTTGATGTGGACTACACCTTC.

The chain uses TRBV30 and TRBJ2-1; D uncertain. Trimming pared 6 bases from V and 13 bases from J, leaving 13 bases between. The CDR3 consists of 10 residues. The germline gives CDR1 GTSNPN, CDR2 SVGIG (reference sequence). The CDR3 sequence: CACGIRPQFF. DNA for the CDR3: TGTGCCTGTGGAATTAGGCCACAGTTCTTC.

This chain links TRBV6-5 with TRBJ1-5, with D uncertain. CDR3 length: 15 residues. V dropped 4 bases and J dropped 3 bases, with 13 bases sitting between them. CDR1 is MNHEY, CDR2 SVGAGI, per germline. CDR3 sequence: CASSFSSGNNQPQHF. CDR3 bases: TGTGCCAGCAGTTTCTCGTCAGGCAACAATCAGCCCCAGCATTTT.

V is TRBV2 and J is TRBJ2-2; the D gene could be TRBD1 or TRBD2 (6 bases each). This CDR3 spans 15 amino acids. Trimming took 5 bases from V and 6 from J, leaving 16 bases between them. Germline assignment: CDR1 SNHLY and CDR2 FYNNEI. In DNA, the CDR3 is TGTGCCAGCAGTTTACAGACCGGGGGCGCCGGGGAGCTGTTTTTT. Translated, it gives CASSLQTGGAGELFF.

The genes are TRBV10-3 and TRBJ1-1; the D gene is possibly TRBD1 (5 bases). There are 12 residues in the CDR3. The V end was cut by 6 bases, the J end by 2 bases, with 7 bases between. In germline, CDR1 is ENHRY, CDR2 SYGVKD. CDR3 nucleotides: TGTGCCATCAGACAGGCAAACACTGAAGCTTTCTTT. This gives the protein CAIRQANTEAFF.

This chain's CDR3 is CASSLGGDGYTF. CDR3 DNA sequence: TGTGCCAGCAGCTTGGGGGGGGATGGCTACACCTTC. The chain employs TRBV6-9 and TRBJ1-2; the D gene is possibly TRBD1 (5 bases). The CDR3 has 12 residues. Trimming shortened V by 6 bases and J by 6 bases, and 11 bases separated the two germline ends. Germline assignment: CDR1 MNHGY and CDR2 SVAAGI.

The genes are TRBV10-1 and TRBJ2-7; 9 bases fit TRBD1. CDR1 is WNHNN, CDR2 SYGVQD, per germline (reference sequence). The CDR3 is 14 amino acids. The trim removed 6 bases at V and 1 base at J, leaving 4 bases unmatched. In DNA form, the CDR3 reads TGCGCCAGCAGCCGGGACAGGGATTCCTACGAGCAGTACTTC. This encodes CASSRDRDSYEQYF.

The genes are TRBV15 and TRBJ1-1; D call uncertain. CDR3 length: 14 residues. V was trimmed by 1 base and J by 1 base, leaving 7 bases between them. The germline gives CDR1 LNHNV, CDR2 YYDKDF (reference sequence). CDR3 sequence: CATSRAPWNTEAFF. The CDR3 bases are TGTGCCACCAGCAGAGCCCCGTGGAACACTGAAGCTTTCTTT.

This chain links TRBV20-1 with TRBJ2-7; weak D call: TRBD2 (6 bases). Trimming stripped 7 bases from V and 2 bases from J, with 9 bases between. The CDR3 contains 11 residues. Germline CDR1 is DFQATT and CDR2 is SNEGSKA (reference sequence). CDR3 loop: CSVGGTYEQYF. DNA of the CDR3: TGCAGTGTGGGCGGGACCTACGAGCAGTACTTC.

V and J are TRBV7-9 and TRBJ2-7; 10 nucleotides agree with TRBD2. The CDR3 is made up of 18 amino acids. Germline assignment: CDR1 SEHNR and CDR2 FQNEAQ (reference sequence). Trimming removed 1 base from V and 1 base from J; junction bases left unmatched: 10. The CDR3 DNA sequence: TGTGCCAGCAGCTTAGGAGGTCTAGCGGGAGACTTATCCTACGAGCAGTACTTC. It encodes CASSLGGLAGDLSYEQYF.

This rearrangement joins TRBV2 to TRBJ1-5, with a weak D call TRBD1 (5 bases). The CDR3 spans 14 residues. Germline CDR1 and CDR2: SNHLY and FYNNEI. The ends were cut back, 6 bases at V and 0 bases at J, with 9 bases in the middle. As DNA, the CDR3 is TGTGCCAGCAGGAAGGACATTAGCAATCAGCCCCAGCATTTT. Its translation: CASRKDISNQPQHF.

This chain connects TRBV4-2 to TRBJ1-1, with D perhaps TRBD1 (6 bases). The CDR3 contains 16 residues. V was shortened by 1 base and J by 3 bases, with 15 bases between the two germline ends. CDR1 is LGHNA and CDR2 is YNFKEQ in the germline V gene. The CDR3 DNA is TGTGCCAGCAGCCAAGTGAAGCGAGGGGGGGACACTGAAGCTTTCTTT. It codes for CASSQVKRGGDTEAFF.

The J gene is TRBJ2-3, the V gene TRBV2, with 10 bases fitting TRBD2. Losses at the gene ends were 0 bases for V and 5 bases for J; bases not matched to a gene: 8. The CDR3 spans 17 residues. The V gene's germline CDR1 is SNHLY and CDR2 FYNNEI. Written as DNA, the CDR3 is TGTGCCAGCAGTGAAGCCTATCGGACTAGCGGTAAAGATACGCAGTATTTT. It is translated as CASSEAYRTSGKDTQYF.

V gene TRBV10-1 combines with J gene TRBJ2-5; D perhaps matches TRBD2 (6 bases). The J call may be incorrect, as the DNA end agrees better with TRBJ2-7. CDR1 and CDR2 (germline): WNHNN, SYGVQD (reference sequence). The CDR3 has 16 amino acids. CDR3 DNA sequence: TGCGCCAGCAGCGGGAGCAGTGGCAGGGATCGATACGAGCAGTACTTC. This translates into CASSGSSGRDRYEQYF.

The chain joins TRBV5-1 to TRBJ2-7, with D perhaps matching TRBD2 (6 bases). CDR1 and CDR2 from the germline V gene are SGHRS and YFSETQ. This CDR3 has 15 residues. Deletions cut 2 bases from V and 2 bases from J, with 14 bases between. CDR3 loop: CASSLDRELTYEQYF. The CDR3 DNA follows: TGCGCCAGCAGCTTAGACCGGGAGCTAACCTACGAGCAGTACTTC.

This clone was observed a handful of times. This rearrangement joins TRBV7-2 to TRBJ2-7; D is unresolved. CDR1 and CDR2 from the germline V gene are SGHTA and FQGNSA. Trimming removed 7 bases from V and 3 bases from J, with 10 bases in between. The CDR3 extends over 12 amino acids. The CDR3 nucleotides read TGTGCCAGCACCATGCAGAACTACGAGCAGTACTTC. This gives the protein CASTMQNYEQYF.